This TCR beta chain was observed in a study of cytomegalovirus exposure and HLA in healthy donors. Broader study findings: Later, an analysis found that TCR clusters from the first cohort tended to co-occur in the 110 or so validation repertoires. With high specificity and sensitivity, the classifier reportedly diagnosed cytomegalovirus status. Among TCR beta chains, those listed as cytomegalovirus-associated numbered about 160.

Note on this clone: The antigen is unknown.

Germline assignment: CDR1 SGDLS and CDR2 YYNGEE. Trimming at V came to 4 bases and at J to 4 bases, leaving 5 bases not matched to a gene. The CDR3 has 15 residues. Method: immunoSEQ multiplex PCR; TCRdb's copy keeps in-frame clones and lacks some. The repertoire includes a few hundred thousand clones, 90% of them detected once, and 0.35% to 0.4% sits in the top ten. The chain carries TRBV9 and TRBJ2-7; TRBD2 agrees at 13 bases. The sequence came from a young woman in good health and CMV-seronegative. The sequencing sample was made of PBMCs. CDR3 nucleotide sequence: TGTGCCAGCAGCCCAGGGACTAGCGGGGAATACGAGCAGTACTTC. This codes for CASSPGTSGEYEQYF.